These 27 T cell receptor beta chains originate from one sample sequenced in a study of shared clonotypes between healthy human individuals. Repertoires were generated with immunoSEQ multiplex PCR, while TCRdb's copy carries only in-frame clones and drops some. Of about 96,000 clones in the sample, more than 45% were seen once. The specimen was PBMCs. The receptors shown here come from a woman between 35 and 50 years old in good health. Some clones in this sample may be carry-over from other donors' samples.

This clone has a single count. The rearrangement links TRBV4-2 to TRBJ2-3, with a possible D match to TRBD2 (6 bases). CDR1 and CDR2 from the germline V gene are LGHNA and YNFKEQ. V lost 5 bases to trimming and J lost 4 bases, with 13 bases between them. CDR3 length: 14 amino acids. The CDR3 DNA follows: TGTGCCAGCAGCTTTTGGGACTCAGCAGATACGCAGTATTTT. It encodes CASSFWDSADTQYF.

In its sample, this clone was seen a few times. The chain links TRBV30 to TRBJ2-7, with 7 bases fitting TRBD1. After removal of 5 bases from V and 6 bases from J, the junction contained 7 bases not matched to a gene. The CDR3 extends over 12 amino acids. The germline gives CDR1 GTSNPN, CDR2 SVGIG (reference sequence). The CDR3, as DNA: TGTGCCTGGGACAGGGTCGGAGGCGAGCAGTACTTC. This translates into CAWDRVGGEQYF.

This clone was counted many times. This sample includes further DNA sequences coding for the same CDR3. The V gene is TRBV29-1, the J gene TRBJ1-3, with D maybe TRBD1 (5 bases). Germline V gene data show CDR1 as SQVTM and CDR2 as ANQGSEA. Deletions cut 7 bases from V and 3 bases from J, with 16 bases between. This CDR3 contains 14 residues. As DNA, the CDR3 is TGCAGCGCCGACCCGGGGGGGTTTGGAAACACCATATATTTT. Protein sequence: CSADPGGFGNTIYF.

This clone was seen a handful of times. V gene TRBV5-1 combines with J gene TRBJ2-5; TRBD2 matches 11 bases. This CDR3 is 15 amino acids long. Germline CDR1 and CDR2: SGHRS and YFSETQ. Trimming removed 0 bases from V and 5 bases from J; junction bases left unmatched: 3. The CDR3 region is CASSLGLAGGETQYF. CDR3 DNA sequence: TGCGCCAGCAGCTTGGGGCTAGCGGGAGGTGAGACCCAGTACTTC.

This clone occurred many times. The chain couples TRBV30 to TRBJ2-7; maybe TRBD2 (6 bases). V lost 2 bases, J lost 3 bases, and 14 bases lay in between. Germline V gene data show CDR1 as GTSNPN and CDR2 as SVGIG (reference sequence). The CDR3 consists of 14 residues. CDR3: CAWSQGGELYEQYF. CDR3 coding DNA: TGTGCCTGGAGTCAGGGAGGTGAACTCTACGAGCAGTACTTC.

The rearrangement uses TRBV6-4 and TRBJ2-1, with 7 bases lining up with TRBD2. V gave up 3 bases and J gave up 10 bases; unmatched junction bases: 9. From germline, CDR1 is MRHNA and CDR2 SNTAGT. CDR3 size: 14 residues. In nucleotides, the CDR3 is TGTGCCAGCAGTGAAGGAGGGAGGGCCGGAGAGCAGTTCTTC. Translation: CASSEGGRAGEQFF.

The chain recombines TRBV4-1 with TRBJ2-5; D is uncertain. The DNA end is a closer match to TRBJ2-7, so the J assignment may be wrong. Germline V lookup: CDR1 MGHRA, CDR2 YSYEKL. CDR3 size: 13 residues. The CDR3 region has the DNA TGCGCCAGCAGCGAATTTGCCGCCTACGAGCAGTACTTC. Translated, it gives CASSEFAAYEQYF.

CDR3 amino acids: CAIRFRVGGGELFF. The CDR3 nucleotides are TGTGCCATCCGCTTTCGGGTCGGAGGCGGGGAGCTGTTTTTT. This chain links TRBV2 with TRBJ2-2, with D perhaps TRBD2 (5 bases). Between the trimmed V and J ends, which lost 10 bases and 7 bases, there was a span of 19 bases. The CDR3 has 14 residues. Germline V CDR1 and CDR2: SNHLY, FYNNEI.

In its sample, this clone was seen a few times. The gene calls are TRBV30 and TRBJ2-5; the match to TRBD2 covers 8 bases. The J call may be in error: the DNA end matches TRBJ2-7 better. The CDR3 loop spans 15 amino acids. Per the germline V gene, CDR1 is GTSNPN and CDR2 is SVGIG (reference sequence). The DNA for the CDR3 is TGTGCCTGGAGCCTCGGACTAGCCGGGACCTACGAGCAGTACTTC. Translated, it gives CAWSLGLAGTYEQYF.

In its sample, this clone ranks as medium-sized (0.01 to 0.1%). The chain has TRBV2 and TRBJ2-1, with D tentatively TRBD1 or TRBD2 (5 bases each). The CDR3 has 13 amino acids. From germline, CDR1 is SNHLY and CDR2 FYNNEI. Trimming took 9 bases from V and 6 from J, leaving 15 bases between them. The CDR3 nucleotides read TGTGCCAGACTACTAGGGGCGGGCAATGAGCAGTTCTTC. This translates into CARLLGAGNEQFF.

V and J are TRBV5-1 and TRBJ2-3; 9 positions match TRBD2. The V gene end was trimmed by 8 bases and the J gene end by 3 bases; junction bases not matched to a gene: 16. The CDR3 runs 17 residues. The germline CDR1 and CDR2 sequences are SGHRS and YFSETQ. The CDR3 is CASRPGRAGGSTDTQYF. The CDR3 coding sequence is TGCGCCAGTCGACCCGGTCGGGCGGGAGGGAGTACAGATACGCAGTATTTT.

This clone was detected only a few times. The J gene is TRBJ2-7, the V gene TRBV28; maybe TRBD1 (6 bases). The CDR3 consists of 13 residues. The V gene's germline CDR1 is MDHEN and CDR2 SYDVKM. Trimming stripped 4 bases from V and 1 base from J, with 8 bases between. CDR3 nucleotide sequence: TGTGCCAGCAGTTCGGACAGTTCCTACGAGCAGTACTTC. Its protein product is CASSSDSSYEQYF. Full variable domain (rest looked up from reference TRBV28 and TRBJ2-7): DVKVTQSSRYLVKRTGEKVFLECVQDMDHENMFWYRQDPGLGLRLIYFSYDVKMKEKGDIPEGYSVSREKKERFSLILESASTNQTSMYLCASSSDSSYEQYFGPGTRLTVT.

This chain joins TRBV4-2 and TRBJ2-4; 14 bases agree with TRBD2. This CDR3 region has 17 residues. The J segment lost 6 bases and the V segment lost 3 bases, leaving 7 bases of the junction unmatched. Looked up from germline, CDR1 is LGHNA and CDR2 is YNFKEQ. In nucleotides, the CDR3 is TGTGCCAGCAGCCACGGGACCGGGACTAGCGGGGGAAACATTCAGTACTTC. Protein product: CASSHGTGTSGGNIQYF.

This clone was recorded many times. This chain uses TRBV18 with TRBJ1-2; D is unresolved. Germline CDR1 KGHSH, CDR2 LQKENI. The V end lost 2 bases, the J end lost 4 bases, and 17 bases lay between the germline ends. CDR3 length: 16 amino acids. The CDR3 here is CASSPSVGNRGYGYTF. DNA of the CDR3: TGTGCCAGCTCACCAAGCGTAGGAAACCGGGGCTATGGCTACACCTTC.

V gene TRBV2 combines with J gene TRBJ2-2, with 10 bases matching TRBD1. J gave up 0 bases and V 1 base, and 2 bases lay outside the gene matches. This CDR3 is built from 17 residues. Per the germline V gene, CDR1 is SNHLY and CDR2 is FYNNEI. The CDR3 sequence: CASSEEGTGANTGELFF. The CDR3 DNA follows: TGTGCCAGCAGTGAAGAGGGGACAGGGGCGAACACCGGGGAGCTGTTTTTT.

As to this clone: A much bigger clone sits one base away, suggesting this may be a read error. The chain joins TRBV28 to TRBJ2-7, with D maybe TRBD1 (6 bases). This CDR3 comprises 15 residues. Germline values: CDR1 MDHEN, CDR2 SYDVKM. Trimming removed 8 bases at V and 1 base at J, with 18 bases between. For the CDR3, the DNA is TGTGCCAGCCATACTAGGACAGTCTATTCCTACGAGCAGTACTTC. It codes for CASHTRTVYSYEQYF.

The chain combines TRBV29-1 with TRBJ1-1; D ambiguous. Germline CDR1 reads SQVTM; CDR2 reads ANQGSEA. Trimming stripped 5 bases from V and 0 bases from J, with 10 bases between. The CDR3 covers 13 residues. CDR3 coding DNA: TGCAGCGTTTTACAGACCATGAACACTGAAGCTTTCTTT. The encoded protein is CSVLQTMNTEAFF.

This chain joins TRBV6-5 and TRBJ1-1; 8 nucleotides align to TRBD1. Germline values: CDR1 MNHEY, CDR2 SVGAGI. The V segment lost 5 bases and the J segment 6 bases; nucleotides outside the gene matches: 8. The CDR3 totals 14 residues. The CDR3 reads CASSTGGVRAEAFF. In DNA form, the CDR3 reads TGTGCCAGCAGTACAGGGGGGGTTAGGGCTGAAGCTTTCTTT.

J is TRBJ1-2 and V is TRBV5-4; TRBD1 matches 7 bases. Looked up from germline, CDR1 is SGHNT and CDR2 is YYREEE (reference sequence). Germline trimming cut 6 bases from V and 4 bases from J; bases unmatched to any gene: 9. CDR3 length equals 14 residues. This chain's CDR3 is CASKMTGKGYGYTF. CDR3 in DNA: TGTGCCAGCAAAATGACAGGGAAGGGCTATGGCTACACCTTC.

This clone was seen once. This chain connects TRBV2 to TRBJ2-7, with a tentative D call TRBD1 (5 bases). The germline CDR1 and CDR2 sequences are SNHLY and FYNNEI. Trimming cost V 5 bases and J 6 bases, with 11 bases left between them. CDR3 length: 12 residues. Here the CDR3 DNA reads TGTGCCAGCAGTTCGTCAGGGCGCGAGCAGTACTTC. It translates to CASSSSGREQYF.

This chain uses TRBV28 with TRBJ2-2, with D tentatively TRBD1 (6 bases). This CDR3 comprises 16 residues. V was pared by 5 bases and J by 0 bases, with 13 bases between. The germline V gene encodes CDR1 MDHEN and CDR2 SYDVKM. Written as DNA, the CDR3 is TGTGCCAGCAGTAGCGGACAGACCGCGAACACCGGGGAGCTGTTTTTT. This codes for CASSSGQTANTGELFF.

This clone was detected many times. The CDR3 reads CAWSPSGYEQYF. Written as DNA, the CDR3 is TGTGCCTGGAGTCCCTCTGGCTACGAGCAGTACTTC. This chain connects TRBV30 to TRBJ2-7; D is ambiguous. Deletions cut 2 bases from V and 3 bases from J, with 8 bases between. Germline V gene lookup returns CDR1 GTSNPN and CDR2 SVGIG (reference sequence). CDR3 size: 12 residues.

This clone occurred a few times. The J gene is TRBJ1-1, the V gene TRBV30; D is unresolved. The CDR3 is 14 residues long. Germline V gene sequence: CDR1 GTSNPN, CDR2 SVGIG (reference sequence). V lost 2 bases and J lost 7, with 17 bases in between. The CDR3 DNA reads as TGTGCCTGGAGTTCCAACCCTTCAAGGAGTGAAGCTTTCTTT. Amino acid sequence: CAWSSNPSRSEAFF.

The chain recombines TRBV7-9 with TRBJ2-7, with TRBD1 identical over 8 bases. CDR1 is SEHNR and CDR2 is FQNEAQ in the germline V gene (reference sequence). This CDR3 has 13 amino acids. With 5 bases clipped from V and 2 bases from J, the junction kept 2 bases outside the gene matches. The CDR3 DNA is TGTGCCAGCAGCGGACAGGGTCCCTACGAGCAGTACTTC. Translated: CASSGQGPYEQYF.

This chain links TRBV13 with TRBJ2-3, with unresolved D. The germline V and J ends were trimmed by 4 bases and 1 base, with 6 bases remaining between them. There are 13 residues in the CDR3. Germline V CDR1 and CDR2: PRHDT, FYEKMQ (reference sequence). The CDR3 sequence is CASSSVGTDTQYF. The CDR3 DNA follows: TGTGCCAGCAGCTCCGTCGGCACAGATACGCAGTATTTT.

The genes are TRBV6-1 and TRBJ1-4, with a tentative D call TRBD1 (5 bases). This CDR3 contains 15 residues. Germline V gene sequence: CDR1 MNHNS, CDR2 SASEGT. V gave up 1 base and J gave up 7 bases, with 13 bases separating them. The CDR3 here is CASSEGEVGGEKLFF. The DNA of the CDR3 is TGTGCCAGCAGTGAAGGCGAGGTGGGGGGTGAAAAACTGTTTTTT.

About this clone: This same CDR3 is encoded by further DNA sequences in the sample. This rearrangement joins TRBV29-1 to TRBJ1-1; possibly TRBD1 for D (6 bases). CDR1 is SQVTM and CDR2 is ANQGSEA in the germline V gene. Trimming left V 6 bases short and J 3 bases short, with 11 bases between. The CDR3 covers 12 residues. For the CDR3, the DNA is TGCAGCGTCGACAGGAGGGACACTGAAGCTTTCTTT. Amino acid sequence: CSVDRRDTEAFF.